This T cell receptor beta chain was identified during a study of blood T cell repertoires in COVID-19. The wider study: The United States, Italy and Spain were the sources of the acute and convalescent COVID-19 samples. PBMCs, B-cell-depleted T cells, or T cells provided the cDNA or gDNA that made up the material.

In the source study's methods: The assay estimated nucleated cells by amplifying reference gene primers. Sequencing was performed with immunoSEQ multiplex PCR; in TCRdb, only in-frame clones are kept and a portion is missing. V and J calls and clone size are those listed in that table; D and trimming were worked out from the DNA. The sample comprises some 120,000 clones, around four fifths of which are singletons, and around 6.2% rests with the top ten. This clone was detected many times. Seattle patient enrollment occurred during active infection, with longitudinal follow-up thereafter. Sequences were obtained from peripheral blood. The source of this sequence is a man aged 80 or over with COVID-19, enrolled during active disease.

Here the CDR3 reads CASSYTGTAGNTIYF. DNA of the CDR3: TGTGCCAGCAGTTACACTGGGACAGCTGGAAACACCATATATTTT. The chain carries TRBV6-5 and TRBJ1-3, with 7 bases aligning to TRBD1. CDR1 and CDR2 from the germline V gene are MNHEY and SVGAGI. The CDR3 contains 15 residues. The J segment lost 2 bases and the V segment lost 2 bases, leaving 3 bases of the junction unmatched.